This TCR beta chain was obtained from a study of shared clonotypes between healthy human individuals. Produced via immunoSEQ multiplex PCR; TCRdb's table is partial and in-frame only. The sample has about 2.4 million clones, 80% to 95% seen once. V was clipped by 2 bases and J by 7 bases; unmatched bases: 11. Germline loops: CDR1 MNHEY, CDR2 SVGAGI. The CDR3 loop spans 16 amino acids. The chain combines TRBV6-5 with TRBJ2-1, with 7 bases aligning to TRBD2. The TCR originated in a man between 18 and 35 years old in good health. Some clones in this sample may be carry-over from other donors' samples. The sequencing sample was made of naive CD4+ T cells from PBMCs. Subset: CD45RA+ positively selected. CDR3 in amino acids: CASSYPVAGPGNEQFF. The CDR3 bases are TGTGCCAGCAGTTACCCTGTAGCGGGCCCAGGGAATGAGCAGTTCTTC.